This TCR beta chain was captured in a study of identical twins. Study results and caveats: Excess sharing between twins was weaker in beta out-of-frame sequences. Zero-insertion analyses might be partly confounded by invariant T cells like MAIT and iNKT.

For this clonotype: Its specificity is not known.

CDR3 length: 16 amino acids. V lost 3 bases and J lost 5; bases outside the gene matches: 4. Germline assignment: CDR1 SGHVS and CDR2 FQNEAQ. The cDNA had a unique molecular identifier and a template-switch universal primer site. MiXCR, applied by TCRdb to the 5' RACE reads, yields one record per CDR3 protein. The sample includes nearly 900,000 distinct CDR3 sequences, roughly 12% seen only once; the top ten take 1.5% to 2%. This sample also belongs to another study, concerning yellow fever vaccine responses in identical twins.

The receptor's source is a woman between 18 and 29 years old in good health. The V gene is TRBV7-8, the J gene TRBJ2-1; 13 bases are a match to TRBD2. Sequencing input: PBMCs. This chain's CDR3 is CASSFRLAGGNNEQFF. The CDR3 DNA reads TGTGCCAGCAGCTTCCGACTAGCGGGAGGCAACAATGAGCAGTTCTTC.